Listed here are 21 T cell receptor beta chains from one sample, sequenced in a study of post-analysis software for immune sequencing data. Points from the study as a whole: Higher frequency in patients than in controls was seen for about five TRBV segments, with TRBV5-6, TRBV5-1 and TRBV20-1 among them.

Tagging with unique molecular identifiers was a feature of the TCR beta cDNA libraries. TCRdb passed the PCR reads through MiXCR, listing each CDR3 protein once. This table has roughly 570,000 distinct CDR3 sequences, around a third appearing once. Antigens for these TCRs are unknown. Source material: blood. These receptors all stem from a girl younger than 18 with multiple sclerosis.

Comment on this clonotype: Being one base from a much bigger clone, this may be a read error. V and J are TRBV27 and TRBJ2-1; D possibly corresponds to TRBD1 (6 bases). The CDR3 is 14 residues long. CDR1 is MNHEY, CDR2 SMNVEV, per germline (reference sequence). The CDR3 sequence: CASSQGYSYNERFF. As DNA, the CDR3 is TGTGCCAGCAGTCAGGGGTACTCCTACAATGAGCGGTTCTTC.

V is TRBV14 and J is TRBJ2-5, with 7 bases lining up with TRBD1. The germline gives CDR1 SGHDN, CDR2 FVKESK. The trim removed 4 bases at V and 2 bases at J, leaving 10 bases unmatched. This CDR3 contains 16 residues. CDR3 nucleotide sequence: TGTGCCAGCAGCCCGCACCGGGACAGATATCAAGAGACCCAGTACTTC. As protein: CASSPHRDRYQETQYF.

The chain employs TRBV20-1 and TRBJ2-7, with D possibly matching TRBD1 (7 bases). TRBJ2-5 matches the DNA end more closely, so the J call is doubtful. Germline V lookup: CDR1 DFQATT, CDR2 SNEGSKA (reference sequence). The CDR3 extends over 15 amino acids. The CDR3 nucleotides are TGCAGTGCTAGAAAGGCGGCAGGGGGGACTCAGACCCAGTACTTC. This gives the protein CSARKAAGGTQTQYF.

This clonotype has a handful of counts. This rearrangement joins TRBV7-2 to TRBJ2-7, with D possibly TRBD1 on 6 matching bases. The germline gives CDR1 SGHTA, CDR2 FQGNSA. This CDR3 is 13 amino acids long. Trimming pared 4 bases from V and 3 bases from J, leaving 10 bases between. CDR3 nucleotides: TGTGCCAGCAGCTCATCAGGGGTCTACGAGCAGTACTTC. Amino acids: CASSSSGVYEQYF.

This chain links TRBV29-1 with TRBJ2-1, with 7 bases lining up with TRBD2. J gave up 3 bases and V 6 bases, and 5 bases lay outside the gene matches. The CDR3 has 13 residues. The V gene's germline CDR1 is SQVTM and CDR2 ANQGSEA. The CDR3 DNA sequence: TGCAGCGTGCGGGGGATCAGCTACAATGAGCAGTTCTTC. Translating it yields CSVRGISYNEQFF.

The table lists this clonotype with a few counts. V is TRBV27 and J is TRBJ2-3; 12 bases are a match to TRBD2. CDR1 and CDR2 (germline): MNHEY, SMNVEV (reference sequence). The CDR3 spans 16 residues. Trimming took 2 bases from V and 2 from J; bases not matched to a gene: 2. CDR3 sequence reads: CASSLLAGGNTDTQYF. The CDR3 region has the DNA TGTGCCAGCAGTTTACTAGCGGGGGGGAACACAGATACGCAGTATTTT.

This clonotype appeared many times. This chain joins TRBV4-2 and TRBJ2-7, with 13 nucleotides matching TRBD2. The CDR3 loop spans 15 amino acids. Germline lookup yields CDR1 LGHNA and CDR2 YNFKEQ. V lost 4 bases to trimming and J lost 3 bases; unmatched junction nucleotides: 3. In nucleotides, the CDR3 is TGTGCCAGCAGCCCCGGACTAGCGGGGGACTACGAGCAGTACTTC. It encodes CASSPGLAGDYEQYF.

This chain connects TRBV20-1 to TRBJ2-1, with D possibly TRBD2 on 6 matching bases. Trimming shortened V by 3 bases and J by 5 bases, and 17 bases separated the two germline ends. The germline CDR1 and CDR2 sequences are DFQATT and SNEGSKA (reference sequence). The CDR3 is made up of 15 amino acids. CDR3 sequence: CSASDPLRGHNEQFF. CDR3 in DNA: TGCAGTGCTAGTGACCCTCTGCGGGGACACAATGAGCAGTTCTTC.

J is TRBJ2-7 and V is TRBV5-1, with D unresolved. From germline, CDR1 is SGHRS and CDR2 YFSETQ. CDR3 length: 16 residues. The V gene lost 2 bases and the J gene lost 1 base, with 16 bases spanning the gap. This chain's CDR3 is CASSFGQRQGSYEQYF. CDR3 nucleotide sequence: TGCGCCAGCAGCTTCGGCCAGAGACAAGGATCCTACGAGCAGTACTTC. The full variable domain, completed using reference TRBV5-1 and TRBJ2-7, is KAGVTQTPRYLIKTRGQQVTLSCSPISGHRSVSWYQQTPGQGLQFLFEYFSETQRNKGNFPGRFSGRQFSNSRSEMNVSTLELGDSALYLCASSFGQRQGSYEQYFGPGTRLTVT.

This clonotype has only a few counts. The chain carries TRBV12-5 and TRBJ1-2; D perhaps matches TRBD1 (5 bases). V shed 0 bases and J shed 4 bases, with 18 bases lying between them. The length of the CDR3 is 17 residues. Looked up from germline, CDR1 is LGHNT and CDR2 is FRNRAP. DNA for the CDR3: TGTGCTAGTGGTTTGGTAATCCCTTCAGGGCCCCCCTATGGCTACACCTTC. Residues: CASGLVIPSGPPYGYTF.

This clonotype was found a few times. The V call is TRBV20-1, the J call TRBJ1-2; TRBD1 matches 7 bases. V dropped 6 bases and J dropped 8; count of bases not matched to a gene: 12. The CDR3 has 13 residues. Per germline, CDR1 DFQATT and CDR2 SNEGSKA (reference sequence). In nucleotides, the CDR3 is TGCAGTGCCCGGGACAGCGGGATAAGAGGCTACACCTTC. This encodes CSARDSGIRGYTF.

This clonotype was recorded only once. The junction and the germline gene differ at one end; a read error may be behind it. The V call is TRBV4-2, the J call TRBJ2-1, with D perhaps assigned TRBD1 or TRBD2 (6 bases each). The germline V gene has CDR1 LGHNA and CDR2 YNFKEQ. The CDR3 runs to 13 residues. Written as DNA, the CDR3 is TGTGCCAACAGCCAGGGGACTCCCCGCCAGCAGTTCTTC. This translates into CANSQGTPRQQFF.

CDR3 in amino acids: CASSTRDVLLETQYF. The CDR3 DNA reads as TGTGCCAGCAGTACCCGGGACGTTCTACTGGAGACCCAGTACTTC. The chain uses TRBV6-2 or TRBV6-3 and TRBJ2-5, with D possibly called TRBD1 or TRBD2 (5 bases each). The CDR3 is made up of 15 amino acids. V lost 5 bases and J 5 bases, leaving 18 bases between the germline ends. Germline values: CDR1 MNHEY, CDR2 SVGEGT.

The chain recombines TRBV5-8 with TRBJ1-2; D is unresolved. The germline CDR1 and CDR2 sequences are SGHTS and YDEGEE. V lost 2 bases to trimming and J lost 6 bases, with 5 bases between them. The CDR3 spans 11 residues. The CDR3 reads CASSFKNGYTF. The CDR3 coding sequence is TGTGCCAGCAGCTTTAAAAATGGCTACACCTTC.

This clonotype has a handful of counts. The chain is built from TRBV20-1 and TRBJ1-4; perhaps TRBD1 as D (5 bases). The V end was cut by 7 bases, the J end by 6 bases, with 15 bases between. The V gene's germline CDR1 is DFQATT and CDR2 SNEGSKA (reference sequence). The CDR3 has 13 residues. CDR3 in amino acids: CSVPGRDYEKLFF. The CDR3 bases are TGCAGTGTTCCAGGCAGGGACTATGAAAAACTGTTTTTT.

This clonotype was detected a few times. The chain recombines TRBV7-9 with TRBJ2-1; 16 bases are a match to TRBD2. Per the germline V gene, CDR1 is SEHNR and CDR2 is FQNEAQ (reference sequence). The CDR3 runs to 15 residues. The V and J ends lost 4 bases and 9 bases, in that order; junction bases with no gene match: 3. The CDR3 region is CASSYGTSGGGEQFF. CDR3 coding DNA: TGTGCCAGCAGCTATGGGACTAGCGGGGGGGGTGAGCAGTTCTTC.

This chain joins TRBV27 and TRBJ2-1; 11 positions agree with TRBD2. The CDR3 consists of 16 residues. V was clipped by 6 bases and J by 2 bases; unmatched bases: 6. The V gene's germline CDR1 is MNHEY and CDR2 SMNVEV (reference sequence). The chain's CDR3 is CASRPSGGTPYNEQFF. The CDR3 coding sequence is TGTGCCAGCAGGCCTAGCGGGGGGACCCCCTACAATGAGCAGTTCTTC.

This clonotype was detected only a few times. This chain joins TRBV7-2 and TRBJ2-1; D call uncertain. V was pared by 5 bases and J by 6 bases, with 8 bases between. CDR1 is SGHTA and CDR2 is FQGNSA in the germline V gene. The CDR3 runs to 12 residues. This chain's CDR3 is CASSRVVNEQFF. The CDR3 DNA follows: TGTGCCAGCAGCCGGGTTGTCAATGAGCAGTTCTTC.

This clonotype was detected only a few times. The J gene is TRBJ2-3, the V gene TRBV5-1; the match to TRBD2 covers 11 bases. The V and J ends lost 0 bases and 12 bases, in that order; junction bases with no gene match: 9. Germline V gene data show CDR1 as SGHRS and CDR2 as YFSETQ. This CDR3 has 15 amino acids. In nucleotides, the CDR3 is TGCGCCAGCAGCTTGGGACTAGCGGGGAAAGTGATTCAGTATTTT. Translating gives CASSLGLAGKVIQYF. Combining the CDR3 with reference TRBV5-1 and TRBJ2-3 gives the whole variable domain KAGVTQTPRYLIKTRGQQVTLSCSPISGHRSVSWYQQTPGQGLQFLFEYFSETQRNKGNFPGRFSGRQFSNSRSEMNVSTLELGDSALYLCASSLGLAGKVIQYFGPGTRLTVL.

The chain has TRBV18 and TRBJ2-5; D gene unclear. CDR1 and CDR2 (germline): KGHSH, LQKENI. V was clipped by 4 bases and J by 2 bases, with 11 bases between them. The CDR3 totals 14 residues. CDR3: CASSRIEQQETQYF. CDR3 coding DNA: TGTGCCAGCTCACGAATTGAACAACAAGAGACCCAGTACTTC.

Comments on this clonotype: The junction and the germline gene differ at one end; a read error may be behind it. The V gene is TRBV12-3 or TRBV12-4, the J gene TRBJ1-2; maybe TRBD1 (6 bases). This CDR3 comprises 12 residues. CDR3: CASSLRQDGHTF. The CDR3 DNA reads TGTGCCAGCAGTCTACGACAGGATGGCCACACCTTC.